What follows is one T cell receptor beta chain and its context. The record originates from a study of OX40 agonist ivuxolimab in advanced cancers. About the study: At about 81% male, the cohort had a mean age of approximately 60 years, ranging from 23 to 79.

The V end was cut by 7 bases, the J end by 7 bases, with 20 bases between. There are 14 residues in the CDR3. CDR1 is MNHNS, CDR2 SASEGT, per germline. Produced via immunoSEQ multiplex PCR; TCRdb's table is partial and in-frame only. The sample has some 87,000 clones, around 91% seen once; the top ten hold around 1.6%. Sequencing used CD4+ or CD8+ T cells sorted from blood, obtained in a trial of the OX40 agonist ivuxolimab. The chain couples TRBV6-1 to TRBJ2-7; D might be TRBD1 (6 bases). The clonotype comes from an adult with an advanced solid tumor such as melanoma, head and neck, liver or kidney cancer. The CDR3 nucleotides read TGTGCCAGCAACCCGGCAGGGGCAAGGTTGGAGCAGTACTTC. Its protein product is CASNPAGARLEQYF.